This T cell receptor (beta chain) appears in the sequencing data of a study of cytomegalovirus exposure and HLA in healthy donors. As for the study in general: The 130 or so validation repertoires, a later analysis reported, used the same platform as the 666 repertoires from the first cohort. Study observations and caveats: There were some public TCRs occurring in many donors, but most TCR sequences were rare. Reports showed the classifier diagnosing cytomegalovirus status with high specificity and sensitivity.

Repertoires were generated with immunoSEQ multiplex PCR, while TCRdb's copy carries only in-frame clones and drops some. The sample holds hundreds of thousands of clones, approximately 84% seen once. The germline gives CDR1 SGHTA, CDR2 FQGNSA. The CDR3 totals 14 residues. On this clone: Its antigen is as yet unknown.

The source is a young man in good health and CMV-seropositive. This sequence joins TRBV7-2 and TRBJ2-2; 8 nucleotides match TRBD1. Sequencing was performed on PBMCs. The CDR3 bases are TGTGCTACTACAGGGGGGCCGAACACCGGGGAGCTGTTTTTT. Encoded protein: CATTGGPNTGELFF.